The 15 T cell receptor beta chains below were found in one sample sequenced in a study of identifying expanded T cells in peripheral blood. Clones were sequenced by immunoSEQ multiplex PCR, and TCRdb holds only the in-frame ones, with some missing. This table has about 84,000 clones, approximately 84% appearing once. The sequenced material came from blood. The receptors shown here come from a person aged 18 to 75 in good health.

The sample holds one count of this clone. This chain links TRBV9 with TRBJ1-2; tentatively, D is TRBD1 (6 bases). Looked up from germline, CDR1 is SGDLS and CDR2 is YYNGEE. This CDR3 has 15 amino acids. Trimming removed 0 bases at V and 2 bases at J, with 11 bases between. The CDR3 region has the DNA TGTGCCAGCAGCGTAGCTCTGGGGACAAACTATGGCTACACCTTC. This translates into CASSVALGTNYGYTF.

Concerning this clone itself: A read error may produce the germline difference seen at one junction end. CDR3 protein: CASSHSNSNYGYTF. CDR3 nucleotide sequence: TGTGCCAGCAGTCACTCGAACAGTAACTATGGCTACACCTTC. The V call is TRBV6-5, the J call TRBJ1-2; D gene unclear. The germline gives CDR1 MNHEY, CDR2 SVGAGI. The CDR3 has 14 amino acids.

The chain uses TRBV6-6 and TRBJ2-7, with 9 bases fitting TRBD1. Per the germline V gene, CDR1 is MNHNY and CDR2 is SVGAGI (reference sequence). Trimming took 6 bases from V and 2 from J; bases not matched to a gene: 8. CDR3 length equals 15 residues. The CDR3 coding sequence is TGTGCCAGCAGCCCTTGGACAGGGGAACCCTACGAGCAGTACTTC. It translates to CASSPWTGEPYEQYF.

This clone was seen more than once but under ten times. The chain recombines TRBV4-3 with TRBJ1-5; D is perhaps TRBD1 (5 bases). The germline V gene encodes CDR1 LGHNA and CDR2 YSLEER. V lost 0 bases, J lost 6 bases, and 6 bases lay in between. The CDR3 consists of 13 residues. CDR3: CASSQDRVQPQHF. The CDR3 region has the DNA TGCGCCAGCAGCCAAGACAGGGTTCAGCCCCAGCATTTT.

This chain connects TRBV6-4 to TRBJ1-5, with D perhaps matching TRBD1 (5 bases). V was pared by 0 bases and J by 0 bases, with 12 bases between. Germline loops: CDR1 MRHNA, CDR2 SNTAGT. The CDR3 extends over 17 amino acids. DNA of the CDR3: TGTGCCAGCAGTGACTCGGTACAGGACAATAGCAATCAGCCCCAGCATTTT. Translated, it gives CASSDSVQDNSNQPQHF.

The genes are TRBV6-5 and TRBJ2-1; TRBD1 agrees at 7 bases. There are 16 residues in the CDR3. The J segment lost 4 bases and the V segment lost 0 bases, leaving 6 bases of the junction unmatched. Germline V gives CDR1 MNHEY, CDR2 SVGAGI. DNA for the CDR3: TGTGCCAGCAGTTACTCCTACAGGGGCAGGTACAATGAGCAGTTCTTC. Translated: CASSYSYRGRYNEQFF.

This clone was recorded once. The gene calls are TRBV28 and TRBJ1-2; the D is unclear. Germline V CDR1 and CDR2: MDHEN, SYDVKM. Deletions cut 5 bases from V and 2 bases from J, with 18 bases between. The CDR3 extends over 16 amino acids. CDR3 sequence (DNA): TGTGCCAGCAGTCGCACCTACGAGAAACTAAACTATGGCTACACCTTC. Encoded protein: CASSRTYEKLNYGYTF.

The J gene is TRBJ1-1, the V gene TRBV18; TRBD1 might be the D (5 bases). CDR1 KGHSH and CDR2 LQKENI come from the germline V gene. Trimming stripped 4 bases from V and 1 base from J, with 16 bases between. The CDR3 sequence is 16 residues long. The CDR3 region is CASSLGYRIGNTEAFF. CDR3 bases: TGTGCCAGCTCACTCGGCTACAGGATTGGGAACACTGAAGCTTTCTTT.

DNA for the CDR3: TGTGCCAGCTCACCAGACAGATTGAACACTGAAGCTTTCTTT. Its translation is CASSPDRLNTEAFF. The V gene is TRBV18, the J gene TRBJ1-1; possible D gene TRBD1, 5 bases. The CDR3 totals 14 residues. With 2 bases removed from V and 0 bases from J, the gap between germline ends came to 7 bases. The germline V gene encodes CDR1 KGHSH and CDR2 LQKENI.

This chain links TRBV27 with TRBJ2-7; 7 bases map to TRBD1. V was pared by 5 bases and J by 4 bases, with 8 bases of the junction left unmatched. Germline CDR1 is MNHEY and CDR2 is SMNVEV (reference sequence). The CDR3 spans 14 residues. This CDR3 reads CASSPRDSWYEQYF. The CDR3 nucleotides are TGTGCCAGCAGTCCTAGGGACAGCTGGTACGAGCAGTACTTC.

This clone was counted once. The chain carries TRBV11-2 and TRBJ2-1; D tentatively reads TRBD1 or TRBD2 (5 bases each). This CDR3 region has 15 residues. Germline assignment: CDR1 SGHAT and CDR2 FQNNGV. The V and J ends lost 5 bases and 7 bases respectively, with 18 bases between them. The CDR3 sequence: CASSDMGVGMNEQFF. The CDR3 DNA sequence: TGTGCCAGCAGCGACATGGGGGTTGGGATGAATGAGCAGTTCTTC.

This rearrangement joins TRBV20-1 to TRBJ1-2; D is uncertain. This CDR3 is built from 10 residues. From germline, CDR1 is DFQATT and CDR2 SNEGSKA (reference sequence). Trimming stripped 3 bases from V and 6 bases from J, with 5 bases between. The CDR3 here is CSASGNGYTF. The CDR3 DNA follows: TGCAGTGCTAGTGGGAATGGCTACACCTTC.

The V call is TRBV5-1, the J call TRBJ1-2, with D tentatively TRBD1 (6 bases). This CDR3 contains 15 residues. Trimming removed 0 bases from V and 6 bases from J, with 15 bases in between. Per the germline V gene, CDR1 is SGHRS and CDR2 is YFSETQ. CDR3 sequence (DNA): TGCGCCAGCAGCTTGGCCTTGGGGGGCTCGGATGGCTACACCTTC. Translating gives CASSLALGGSDGYTF.

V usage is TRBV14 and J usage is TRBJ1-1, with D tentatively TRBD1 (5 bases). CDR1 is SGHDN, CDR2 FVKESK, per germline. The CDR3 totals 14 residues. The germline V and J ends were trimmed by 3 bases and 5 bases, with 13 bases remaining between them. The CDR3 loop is CASSHLWGETEAFF. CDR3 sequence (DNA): TGTGCCAGCAGCCATCTTTGGGGGGAGACTGAAGCTTTCTTT.

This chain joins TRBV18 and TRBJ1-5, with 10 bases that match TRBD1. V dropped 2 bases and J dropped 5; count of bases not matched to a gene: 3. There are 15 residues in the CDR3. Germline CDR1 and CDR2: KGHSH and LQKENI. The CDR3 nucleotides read TGTGCCAGCTCACCAACCGGGACAGGGGATCAGCCCCAGCATTTT. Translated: CASSPTGTGDQPQHF.